This T cell receptor (beta chain) was found in a study of naive and memory T cell subsets (dated by TCRdb to about 2017). Regarding the research as a whole: Sorted naive and memory T cell subsets from peripheral blood were analyzed in the study using a UMI-based, open-source pipeline for TCR alpha and beta sequencing. The results of the functional CMV T cell responses matched the IgG serology results in every case. RNA was DNase-treated and reverse transcribed with TCR constant-region primers, mostly using SuperScript III. On the study overall, not on this receptor specifically: RNA-based TCR counts may be affected by expression changes linked to T cell activation and differentiation. Clonotypes were defined as single alpha or beta chain sequences, not paired alpha/beta receptors. Once error correction was done, more than 90% of naive TCR sequences showed up just once, which made the naive abundance distributions much steeper than those of the memory subsets. Naive repertoires, especially CD8, contained a few larger clonotypes, possibly memory cells re-expressing CD45RA. The repertoire findings for the naive and memory subsets could not be validated, as no ground truth was available. TCR abundance followed a power law whose exponent differed between naive and memory subsets but was consistent across the three individuals. In both CD4 and CD8 cells, the Gini index increased while Shannon and inverse Simpson diversity decreased from naive through CM, EM and EMRA.

As for this clonotype: Its specific antigen is unknown. The input lacks base qualities; no much larger clone sits a single base away.

From the second PCR step onward, the TCR alpha chain libraries and the TCR beta chain libraries were amplified separately. CMV status of each donor was established by measuring IFNgamma production from CD4+ T cells after fresh PBMCs were stimulated overnight with CMV viral lysate. CD4 T cells were positively selected using Miltenyi beads, after which CD8 T cells were positively selected from the CD4-negative fraction. Cells were stained for CD3, CD4, CD8, CD45RA, CD27 and a live/dead dye and were sorted on a BD Aria II into four subsets based on CD45RA and CD27. A few healthy volunteers provided blood, and the blood of each volunteer was split into CD4 and CD8 T cells and then into four differentiation subsets. Roughly 0.12 L of peripheral blood was taken from each donor, and PBMC were separated by density-gradient centrifugation on Ficoll-Paque PLUS. Sorted cells were lysed in RLT buffer, and RNA was extracted with a Qiagen RNeasy kit and stored at -80°C.

The receptor library was made with UMI-ligation and nested PCR. An equimolar mix of two oligonucleotides covering both TRBC1 and TRBC2 was used as the beta constant-region primer. The ligated cDNA went through four rounds of PCR with nested alpha and beta constant-region primers together with the SP2 primer. A single-stranded oligonucleotide bearing the SP2 primer plus a 12-nucleotide UMI was ligated onto the 3' end of the cDNA by T4 RNA ligase 1. Incubation of the ligation reaction was carried out at 16 degrees C for roughly 20-25 hours. PCR2 was typically run as a SYBR Green qPCR and stopped at a predetermined threshold to prevent over-amplification. Every purification after the first one was done using Agencourt AMPure XP magnetic beads. Library quantification was done by Qubit, followed by a TapeStation check on which the main peak was expected at around 650 bp. Sequencing of the pooled libraries was done on an Illumina MiSeq using v2 2x251 paired-end kits, which typically yielded roughly 0.95-2.2 million reads per sample. Each sample was pooled at about 4.2 nM, and roughly 4.5-8% PhiX was included to help cluster recognition. Concerning the study's data processing: V and J genes were assigned to Demultiplexor-processed FASTQ reads by Decombinator through tag matching, with a single base-pair mismatch being allowed. Collapsinator used UMIs to correct both sequencing errors and frequency errors arising from PCR heterogeneity. CDR3Translator translated TCRs and extracted CDR3s from the conserved cysteine to the FGXG phenylalanine, flagging non-productive sequences. Gini, Shannon entropy and inverse Simpson indices were computed after subsampling the repertoires to the same number of UMI-defined TCRs. Within the linear range, a power law was fitted by maximum likelihood to the distributions of clonotype abundance. Similar UMI counts, unique TCR numbers and clonal distributions were obtained with the pipeline and with MIGEC on one naive CD8 sample. One analysis removed from the naive repertoire any naive TCRs that were also present in any memory subset from the same donor. The repertoires were searched for around 7,000 CMV-associated CDR3 sequences that had been compiled from VDJdb and a published dataset. TCRdb reanalyzed the raw reads on its own, using fastp at Q25 for trimming and MiXCR for clone calling, and kept in-frame beta chains. Each CDR3 protein gets just one entry, which takes the most common genes and DNA from the rows behind it. For this entry, the V and J calls and clone size follow TCRdb and not the study's own pipeline. In all, the sample holds 150,000 or so distinct CDR3 sequences, and over 20% of those were seen once. The top ten clones comprise over 0.09% of the sample.

Relative to germline, V is 8 bases shorter and J is 2 bases shorter, with 15 bases between their ends. The germline V gene sets CDR1 to LGHNA and CDR2 to YSLEER. From its cysteine to its phenylalanine, the CDR3 spans 14 amino acids. The kept DNA is CDR3 alone, 42 bases in frame from the first base. The receptor was derived from a human donor in good health. Material: naive CD4+ T cells from blood. Reading the label with the study, this specimen's cell subset or site is: naive T cells, CD45RA high CD27+. The V and J segments used are TRBV4-3 and TRBJ1-1; TRBD1 is possibly the D segment (5 matching bases). The DNA sequence reads TGCGCCAGCTCCGGCCCGGGACCTAACACTGAAGCTTTCTTT. It translates to CASSGPGPNTEAFF.